What follows describes a single T cell receptor (beta chain). This entry is derived from a study of blood T cell repertoires in COVID-19. Study as a whole: Sites across the United States, Italy and Spain contributed samples from acute and convalescent COVID-19. T cells, B-cell-depleted T cells, or PBMCs provided the cDNA or gDNA that served as material.

Using immunoSEQ multiplex PCR, the repertoire was profiled, and TCRdb retains in-frame clones only, with some absent. The sample shows 200,000 to 300,000 clones, 84% of them seen only once. After removal of 4 bases from V and 1 base from J, the junction contained 5 bases not matched to a gene. Looked up from germline, CDR1 is KGHSH and CDR2 is LQKENI. The CDR3 is 16 residues long. The clonotype was recovered from a human donor in a cohort sampled during active COVID-19. The source material was peripheral blood. The V gene is TRBV18, the J gene TRBJ1-1; 11 bases match TRBD1. CDR3 sequence reads: CASSRGTGGRNTEAFF. CDR3 nucleotide sequence: TGTGCCAGCTCACGCGGGACAGGGGGGAGGAACACTGAAGCTTTCTTT. Supplemented by reference TRBV18 and TRBJ1-1, the full variable domain reads NAGVMQNPRHLVRRRGQEARLRCSPMKGHSHVYWYRQLPEEGLKFMVYLQKENIIDESGMPKERFSAEFPKEGPSILRIQQVVRGDSAAYFCASSRGTGGRNTEAFFGQGTRLTVV.